This TCR beta chain was profiled in a study of blood T cell repertoires in COVID-19 (dated by TCRdb to about 2020). For the study in its entirety: Samples covering the acute and convalescent phases of COVID-19 were provided by collaborators in the United States, Italy and Spain. The samples were drawn from the first 160 participants of the ongoing ImmuneRACE study and from about 1,200 subjects provided by 6 global collaborators. The sample metadata nearly always contained a de-identified subject ID, COVID-19 status, age in years and sex. Where HLA class I and class II types were available, the types were taken from metadata supplied by the sample provider, not from assay-based typing. The repertoires were made available in a free public database intended to serve as a resource for research on the immune response to SARS-CoV-2. The material from the prospective study consisted of cDNA or gDNA derived from T cells, B-cell-depleted T cells, or PBMCs. Deeply sampled blood TCRbeta repertoires from subjects exposed to, actively infected with, or recovered from COVID-19 were included in the dataset. The paper's findings and limits, for the study overall: Clinical and demographic metadata were provided uncurated, with the amount varying by source and participant.

TCRbeta CDR3 regions were amplified from genomic DNA by means of the immunoSEQ Assay, a bias-controlled multiplex PCR. Processing in the source paper ran as follows. Nucleated cell counts per sample were estimated from amplification of reference gene primers within the assay. To quantify the absolute abundance of each unique TCRbeta CDR3 rearrangement, sequence reads were collapsed and filtered. For each sample, productive Simpson clonality was calculated as the square root of Simpson's diversity index across productive rearrangements. TCRdb obtained this table from immuneACCESS and retained in-frame rearrangements with V and J assigned. These tables miss some clones; where compared with another copy, unresolved V genes account for less than half of the shortfall, and the remainder is unexplained. V and J calls and clone size come straight from that table; D and trimming were deduced from the DNA. A total of 250,000 to 350,000 clones appear in this sample, around 91% of them only once. The ten top clones hold roughly 1.5% of the sample.

Turning to this clone: Its antigen is unknown. No base quality information exists; no much larger clone differs at one position. This CDR3 is also generated by other DNA sequences in the sample.

In the prospective study, participants were about 18 to 90 years old, resided in about two dozen geographic areas of the United States, and were enrolled through a virtual design. In the prospective study, cohorts were assigned on the basis of participant-reported clinical history obtained from a screening survey and a study questionnaire. In the prospective study, mobile phlebotomists collected whole blood, serum and a nasopharyngeal or oropharyngeal swab from each participant. Participants in the prospective study had the option to provide additional blood draws and questionnaires over a 2-month period. Prospective study blood samples were shipped either frozen or at room temperature before DNA extraction. From a lookup of the germline V gene (reference sequence), CDR1 and CDR2 are GTSNPN and SVGIG. V lost 2 bases and J lost 2 bases; the stretch between them is 2 bases long. The CDR3, cysteine through phenylalanine, is 11 amino acids long. Only the CDR3 portion is preserved as DNA: 33 bases, with reading frame beginning at the first base.

The sequence links TRBV30 to TRBJ2-3; the D gene cannot be resolved reliably. The source is a woman younger than 30 with acute COVID-19. The sequenced sample was PBMCs or T cells enriched from blood (not recorded which). The CDR3 amino acid sequence is: CAWSYTDTQYF. The nucleotide sequence reads TGTGCCTGGAGTTACACAGATACGCAGTATTTT. When the CDR3 is completed using the reference TRBV30 and TRBJ2-3 genes on either side, the full variable domain is SQTIHQWPATLVQPVGSPLSLECTVEGTSNPNLYWYRQAAGRGLQLLFYSVGIGQISSEVPQNLSASRPQDRQFILSSKKLLLSDSGFYLCAWSYTDTQYFGPGTRLTVL.